These 14 T cell receptor beta chains were all obtained from the same sample, sequenced in a study of human T cells and chemical hapten exposure. MiXCR, run by TCRdb on the RACE reads, gives a single entry per CDR3 protein. The sample holds about 120,000 distinct CDR3 sequences; around an eighth are singletons and the top ten take around 2.8%. The time point was: pre-sensitization, week 0. Treatment meaning: therapeutic diphenylcyclopropenone sensitization with weekly scalp DPC. Source: whole blood, taken in connection with sensitization to the hapten diphenylcyclopropenone (DPC). The receptors originated from a woman under 30 with alopecia areata. Some clones in this sample may be carry-over from other donors' samples.

The CDR3 loop reads CASSARSGGYNSPLHF. The CDR3 coding sequence is TGTGCCAGCAGCGCCCGATCAGGGGGCTACAATTCACCCCTCCACTTT. The chain has TRBV7-2 and TRBJ1-6; 8 bases align to TRBD1. J was trimmed by 7 bases and V by 5 bases; bases with no gene match: 10. The CDR3 runs to 16 residues. Germline V gene sequence: CDR1 SGHTA, CDR2 FQGNSA. Based on the CDR3 plus reference TRBV7-2 and TRBJ1-6, the full variable domain is GAGVSQSPSNKVTEKGKDVELRCDPISGHTALYWYRQSLGQGLEFLIYFQGNSAPDKSGLPSDRFSAERTGGSVSTLTIQRTQQEDSAVYLCASSARSGGYNSPLHFGNGTRLTVT.

This clonotype was observed a few times. CDR3 protein: CASSQNPLSRYTQYF. The CDR3 DNA follows: TGCGCCAGCAGCCAGAACCCCCTTAGTAGGTATACGCAGTATTTT. The gene calls are TRBV4-3 and TRBJ2-3; D is ambiguous. CDR3 length: 15 residues. Looked up from germline, CDR1 is LGHNA and CDR2 is YSLEER. V lost 3 bases to trimming and J lost 7 bases, with 17 bases between them.

This clonotype has at least ten counts. The CDR3 coding sequence is TGTGCCAGCAGGCGACAGGGTAGTCGAACAGATACGCAGTATTTT. Protein product: CASRRQGSRTDTQYF. The chain recombines TRBV6-6 with TRBJ2-3; 7 bases map to TRBD1. This CDR3 is 15 amino acids long. J was trimmed by 3 bases and V by 6 bases; bases with no gene match: 9. CDR1 is MNHNY, CDR2 SVGAGI, per germline (reference sequence).

CDR3 sequence reads: CASSLVGASPEKLFF. In nucleotides, the CDR3 is TGTGCCAGCAGCTTAGTGGGGGCATCGCCAGAAAAACTGTTTTTT. The chain is built from TRBV7-9 and TRBJ1-4; tentatively, D is TRBD1 (6 bases). This CDR3 comprises 15 residues. Trimming stripped 1 base from V and 8 bases from J, with 14 bases between. The germline CDR1 and CDR2 sequences are SEHNR and FQNEAQ (reference sequence). Supplemented by reference TRBV7-9 and TRBJ1-4, the full variable domain reads DTGVSQNPRHKITKRGQNVTFRCDPISEHNRLYWYRQTLGQGPEFLTYFQNEAQLEKSRLLSDRFSAERPKGSFSTLEIQRTEQGDSAMYLCASSLVGASPEKLFFGSGTQLSVL.

The rearrangement uses TRBV4-3 and TRBJ2-7, with TRBD1 identical over 8 bases. Germline trimming cut 0 bases from V and 5 bases from J; bases unmatched to any gene: 9. This CDR3 region has 16 residues. Germline CDR1 LGHNA, CDR2 YSLEER. As DNA, the CDR3 is TGCGCCAGCAGCCAAGATACCGGACAGGGACCCCACGAGCAGTACTTC. Amino acid sequence: CASSQDTGQGPHEQYF.

In this sample, this clonotype turned up many times. The CDR3 coding sequence is TGCGCCAGCAGCTTTTGGGGATCTTCACCCCTCCACTTT. Its protein is CASSFWGSSPLHF. The chain carries TRBV5-1 and TRBJ1-6; D ambiguous. This CDR3 has 13 residues. V shed 2 bases and J shed 9 bases, with 9 bases lying between them. Germline V CDR1 and CDR2: SGHRS, YFSETQ.

The V and J genes are TRBV7-9 and TRBJ2-1; 8 positions match TRBD2. The CDR3 runs 14 residues. Per germline, CDR1 SEHNR and CDR2 FQNEAQ (reference sequence). V dropped 3 bases and J dropped 4; count of bases not matched to a gene: 2. DNA for the CDR3: TGTGCCAGCAGCTTGACTAGCGTGTACAATGAGCAGTTCTTC. This gives the protein CASSLTSVYNEQFF. Combining the CDR3 with reference TRBV7-9 and TRBJ2-1 gives the whole variable domain DTGVSQNPRHKITKRGQNVTFRCDPISEHNRLYWYRQTLGQGPEFLTYFQNEAQLEKSRLLSDRFSAERPKGSFSTLEIQRTEQGDSAMYLCASSLTSVYNEQFFGPGTRLTVL.

The rearrangement links TRBV20-1 to TRBJ2-5; D possibly matches TRBD1 or TRBD2 (5 bases each). Germline V gene sequence: CDR1 DFQATT, CDR2 SNEGSKA (reference sequence). The CDR3 consists of 11 residues. The CDR3, as DNA: TGCAGCGGGACGGACCAAGAGACCCAGTACTTC. Translated, it gives CSGTDQETQYF.

There are a few counts of this clonotype. The J gene is TRBJ1-3, the V gene TRBV18; D gene ambiguous. Germline lookup yields CDR1 KGHSH and CDR2 LQKENI. V was pared by 3 bases and J by 0 bases, with 9 bases between. The CDR3 loop spans 15 amino acids. The CDR3 region is CASSPLENSGNTIYF. In DNA, the CDR3 is TGTGCCAGCTCACCTCTGGAGAACTCTGGAAACACCATATATTTT.

The chain recombines TRBV12-3 or TRBV12-4 with TRBJ2-2; TRBD2 matches at 8 bases. Trimming at V came to 3 bases and at J to 0 bases, leaving 9 bases not matched to a gene. The CDR3 runs 18 residues. The CDR3 bases are TGTGCCAGCAGTTTTCCCGGTAGCGGGGCTCCGAACACCGGGGAGCTGTTTTTT. Translating gives CASSFPGSGAPNTGELFF.

This clonotype was counted at least ten times. This chain joins TRBV11-2 and TRBJ1-1; tentatively, D is TRBD1 (6 bases). Germline loops: CDR1 SGHAT, CDR2 FQNNGV. V dropped 2 bases and J dropped 6 bases, with 13 bases sitting between them. This CDR3 is built from 14 residues. This CDR3 reads CASSLWGLISEAFF. For the CDR3, the DNA is TGTGCCAGCAGCTTATGGGGGCTCATTTCTGAAGCTTTCTTT.

V and J are TRBV19 and TRBJ2-7, with 8 bases identical to TRBD2. CDR1 LNHDA and CDR2 SQIVND come from the germline V gene (reference sequence). J lost 1 base, V lost 2 bases, and 13 bases had no gene match. The CDR3 runs 18 residues. This CDR3 reads CASSIKTPGLGSSYEQYF. CDR3 coding DNA: TGTGCCAGTAGTATAAAAACTCCGGGACTAGGATCTTCCTACGAGCAGTACTTC. Full variable domain (missing parts from reference TRBV19 and TRBJ2-7): DGGITQSPKYLFRKEGQNVTLSCEQNLNHDAMYWYRQDPGQGLRLIYYSQIVNDFQKGDIAEGYSVSREKKESFPLTVTSAQKNPTAFYLCASSIKTPGLGSSYEQYFGPGTRLTVT.

This clonotype appeared a few times. In DNA, the CDR3 is TGTGCCAGCAGCTTAGGTAGCGTAAGCCTAATGGATACGCAGTATTTT. This encodes CASSLGSVSLMDTQYF. The V and J genes are TRBV7-2 and TRBJ2-3, with a weak D call TRBD2 (5 bases). CDR1 is SGHTA and CDR2 is FQGNSA in the germline V gene. V was trimmed by 1 base and J by 6 bases, leaving 17 bases between them. This CDR3 has 16 amino acids.

The CDR3: CARRQDPTQETQYF. CDR3 nucleotide sequence: TGTGCCAGACGGCAGGACCCCACCCAAGAGACCCAGTACTTC. The chain uses TRBV6-2 or TRBV6-3 and TRBJ2-5; D is ambiguous. Trimming stripped 9 bases from V and 1 base from J, with 15 bases between. CDR1 and CDR2 from the germline V gene are MNHEY and SVGEGT. CDR3 length equals 14 residues.